A single sample gave rise to the 27 T cell receptor beta chains below, sequenced in a study of T cells in Graves' hyperthyroidism and ophthalmopathy. Regions amplified from RNA transcripts were the TCR beta CDR3 regions. First-round RT-PCR targeting the TCR CDR3 was performed with the HTBI primer set. TCRdb reprocessed the multiplex PCR reads with MiXCR, giving one entry per CDR3 protein. The data show more than 500,000 distinct CDR3 sequences, around 43% seen once. The source material was peripheral blood or thyroid tissue (not recorded which). These receptors were collected from an adult woman with Graves' disease, either hyperthyroidism or ophthalmopathy (not recorded which).

This clonotype has ten or more counts. The rearrangement joins TRBV7-2 to TRBJ1-5; D gene ambiguous. Germline V gene data show CDR1 as SGHTA and CDR2 as FQGNSA. This CDR3 spans 14 amino acids. Trimming removed 0 bases at V and 3 bases at J, with 6 bases between. CDR3 in amino acids: CASSLASHNQPQHF. CDR3 coding DNA: TGTGCCAGCAGCTTAGCGTCACACAATCAGCCCCAGCATTTT. Looking up the rest from reference TRBV7-2 and TRBJ1-5 gives the full variable domain: GAGVSQSPSNKVTEKGKDVELRCDPISGHTALYWYRQSLGQGLEFLIYFQGNSAPDKSGLPSDRFSAERTGGSVSTLTIQRTQQEDSAVYLCASSLASHNQPQHFGDGTRLSIL.

The chain has TRBV20-1 and TRBJ2-7; tentatively, D is TRBD1 or TRBD2 (6 bases each). V lost 5 bases, J lost 2 bases, and 13 bases lay in between. CDR3 length: 13 amino acids. Germline CDR1 DFQATT, CDR2 SNEGSKA (reference sequence). The CDR3 reads CSAPGDTTYEQYF. CDR3 sequence (DNA): TGCAGTGCTCCGGGGGACACCACCTACGAGCAGTACTTC.

This sequence joins TRBV2 and TRBJ1-5; 9 bases align to TRBD1. CDR1 and CDR2 from the germline V gene are SNHLY and FYNNEI. The CDR3 covers 15 residues. After removal of 3 bases from V and 3 bases from J, the junction contained 3 bases not matched to a gene. The CDR3 DNA reads as TGTGCCAGCAGTGAGGGACAGGGTAACAATCAGCCCCAGCATTTT. Its translation is CASSEGQGNNQPQHF.

This clonotype was seen at least ten times. The chain uses TRBV20-1 and TRBJ1-5, with unresolved D. V lost 4 bases and J lost 3, with 13 bases in between. The CDR3 length is 14 residues. Germline V gives CDR1 DFQATT, CDR2 SNEGSKA (reference sequence). The CDR3 DNA is TGCAGTGCTAAGAGGACGGTTACCAATCAGCCCCAGCATTTT. Its protein is CSAKRTVTNQPQHF.

This clonotype occurred once. One junction end does not reproduce the germline sequence, and a read error may be involved. The rearrangement links TRBV2 to TRBJ2-7, with a weak D call TRBD1 (6 bases). Germline loops: CDR1 SNHLY, CDR2 FYNNEI. The CDR3 extends over 11 amino acids. Here the CDR3 DNA reads TGTGCCAGCATAAACAGGGTCGAGCGGTACTTC. Translation: CASINRVERYF.

The chain joins TRBV7-2 to TRBJ2-3, with unresolved D. The ends were cut back, 7 bases at V and 6 bases at J, with 11 bases in the middle. There are 12 residues in the CDR3. Per germline, CDR1 SGHTA and CDR2 FQGNSA. The CDR3 region is CASTLQWDTQYF. CDR3 bases: TGTGCCAGCACCCTACAGTGGGATACGCAGTATTTT.

This clonotype was found many times. This chain links TRBV9 with TRBJ1-5; 8 nucleotides agree with TRBD1. J lost 4 bases, V lost 2 bases, and 2 bases had no gene match. This CDR3 spans 14 amino acids. Per germline, CDR1 SGDLS and CDR2 YYNGEE. CDR3 bases: TGTGCCAGCAGCGTGGGGGACAGGAATCAGCCCCAGCATTTT. Translating gives CASSVGDRNQPQHF.

The V and J genes are TRBV7-2 and TRBJ2-7, with 9 bases that match TRBD1. Losses at the gene ends were 3 bases for V and 6 bases for J; bases not matched to a gene: 6. This CDR3 region has 14 residues. The germline CDR1 and CDR2 sequences are SGHTA and FQGNSA. CDR3 nucleotide sequence: TGTGCCAGCAGCTTGGCTACAGGGGGCGCCGAGCAGTACTTC. Residues: CASSLATGGAEQYF.

The chain joins TRBV30 to TRBJ1-2; D ambiguous. The length of the CDR3 is 14 residues. Trimming took off 2 bases at V and 2 bases at J, with 12 bases between the two ends. Germline CDR1 reads GTSNPN; CDR2 reads SVGIG (reference sequence). The CDR3 here is CAWSLSSQNYGYTF. The DNA for the CDR3 is TGTGCCTGGAGTCTCTCGTCACAGAACTATGGCTACACCTTC.

There are many counts of this clonotype. This chain joins TRBV12-3 or TRBV12-4 and TRBJ1-1; D unclear. Deletions cut 5 bases from V and 6 bases from J, with 7 bases between. CDR3 length equals 11 residues. The CDR3 spells CASSEVAEAFF. CDR3 coding DNA: TGTGCCAGCAGTGAAGTAGCTGAAGCTTTCTTT.

Here the CDR3 reads CASSLSPLRQPYEQYF. The CDR3 region has the DNA TGTGCCAGCAGCTTAAGTCCCCTTAGACAGCCCTACGAGCAGTACTTC. This chain connects TRBV7-8 to TRBJ2-7; possible D gene TRBD1, 5 bases. Trimming shortened V by 2 bases and J by 2 bases, and 16 bases separated the two germline ends. Germline V lookup: CDR1 SGHVS, CDR2 FQNEAQ. The CDR3 covers 16 residues.

The chain joins TRBV30 to TRBJ2-7, with D maybe TRBD1 (5 bases). V was shortened by 5 bases and J by 1 base, with 6 bases between the two germline ends. The CDR3 has 11 residues. The V gene's germline CDR1 is GTSNPN and CDR2 SVGIG (reference sequence). DNA for the CDR3: TGTGCCTGGGGACATTCCTACGAGCAGTACTTC. Encoded protein: CAWGHSYEQYF.

This sequence joins TRBV2 and TRBJ2-7, with TRBD2 matching 12 bases. V lost 8 bases, J lost 3 bases, and 11 bases stayed unmatched. Germline V gene data show CDR1 as SNHLY and CDR2 as FYNNEI. This CDR3 spans 16 amino acids. CDR3 bases: TGTGCCAGCCCCCCCTCTAGCGGGAGGGCCCTCTACGAGCAGTACTTC. Translated, it gives CASPPSSGRALYEQYF.

This clonotype was detected a few times. The gene calls are TRBV7-6 and TRBJ1-1; the D gene is possibly TRBD1 (5 bases). Trimming took 0 bases from V and 4 from J, leaving 6 bases between them. Germline CDR1 and CDR2: SGHVS and FNYEAQ. This CDR3 comprises 13 residues. The CDR3 loop is CASSLATATEAFF. The CDR3 region has the DNA TGTGCCAGCAGCTTAGCGACAGCCACTGAAGCTTTCTTT.

Comment on this clonotype: An end of the junction does not agree with germline; a read error may underlie this. This chain joins TRBV5-1 and TRBJ1-6, with D uncertain. In germline, CDR1 is SGHRS, CDR2 YFSETQ. CDR3 length equals 13 residues. This CDR3 reads CASSEVYNSPLHF. DNA of the CDR3: TGTGCCAGCAGCGAAGTCTATAATTCACCCCTCCACTTT.

A word on this clonotype: This clone may be a read error of a much larger clone one base away. As the CDR3 is not closed by the conserved phenylalanine or tryptophan, this likely results from a read error. J is TRBJ1-3 and V is TRBV20-1, with a tentative D call TRBD1 (5 bases). V gave up 1 base and J gave up 4 bases, with 8 bases separating them. CDR3 length: 13 amino acids. The V gene's germline CDR1 is DFQATT and CDR2 SNEGSKA (reference sequence). The DNA for the CDR3 is TGCAGTGCTAGAGGGGGGATAGGAAACACCATATATGTT. Translation gives CSARGGIGNTIYV.

In regard to this clonotype: The junction differs from germline at one of its ends, possibly a read error. The J gene is TRBJ1-1, the V gene TRBV5-1; tentative D call: TRBD1 (5 bases). Germline assignment: CDR1 SGHRS and CDR2 YFSETQ. CDR3 length: 14 residues. This CDR3 is CASTLGGAGTEAFF. The CDR3 DNA reads as TGCGCCAGCACCTTGGGAGGGGCCGGGACTGAAGCTTTCTTT.

A word on this clonotype: Compared with germline, one end of the junction differs, possibly owing to a read error. The chain carries TRBV2 and TRBJ2-7; TRBD1 matches 8 bases. The germline CDR1 and CDR2 sequences are SNHLY and FYNNEI. There are 14 residues in the CDR3. This CDR3 reads CASSKGQGGYERYF. CDR3 DNA sequence: TGTGCCAGCAGCAAAGGACAGGGAGGCTACGAGCGGTACTTC.

This clonotype appeared many times. The chain uses TRBV5-6 and TRBJ2-7; 8 bases align to TRBD2. V gave up 4 bases and J gave up 6 bases; unmatched junction bases: 9. Per the germline V gene, CDR1 is SGHDT and CDR2 is YYEEEE. The CDR3 loop spans 14 amino acids. CDR3 sequence (DNA): TGTGCCAGCAGCGGCAAGGGACTAGTTGGCGAGCAGTACTTC. Protein: CASSGKGLVGEQYF.

J is TRBJ1-2 and V is TRBV7-9; 7 positions agree with TRBD1. Trimming at V came to 4 bases and at J to 8 bases, leaving 10 bases not matched to a gene. This CDR3 contains 14 residues. Germline V lookup: CDR1 SEHNR, CDR2 FQNEAQ (reference sequence). CDR3 nucleotides: TGTGCCAGCAGCTCACCTTACAGGGGTGACGGCTACACCTTC. Protein: CASSSPYRGDGYTF.

The rearrangement links TRBV7-9 to TRBJ1-1; 8 bases agree with TRBD1. V shed 5 bases, J shed 0 bases, and the junction held 5 bases outside the gene matches. There are 15 residues in the CDR3. The germline CDR1 and CDR2 sequences are SEHNR and FQNEAQ (reference sequence). Written as DNA, the CDR3 is TGTGCCAGCAGCCCCGGACAGGGATTGAACACTGAAGCTTTCTTT. This gives the protein CASSPGQGLNTEAFF.

The J gene is TRBJ1-2, the V gene TRBV2; TRBD1 aligns across 7 bases. J was trimmed by 4 bases and V by 5 bases; bases with no gene match: 10. This CDR3 has 15 residues. CDR1 is SNHLY, CDR2 FYNNEI, per germline. Here the CDR3 DNA reads TGTGCCAGCAGTAGGGACACCTCAGGGGGCTATGGCTACACCTTC. This encodes CASSRDTSGGYGYTF.

This clonotype came up many times. The chain joins TRBV15 to TRBJ1-2, with D perhaps TRBD1 (5 bases). V shed 2 bases and J shed 8 bases, with 21 bases lying between them. Germline V gives CDR1 LNHNV, CDR2 YYDKDF (reference sequence). This CDR3 spans 16 amino acids. The CDR3 here is CATSRRDGSPLRGYTF. CDR3 sequence (DNA): TGTGCCACCAGCAGACGGGACGGATCCCCGTTGAGGGGCTACACCTTC.

This clonotype has more than one count but fewer than ten. The rearrangement uses TRBV20-1 and TRBJ2-5; the D gene is possibly TRBD2 (7 bases). The CDR3 runs to 15 residues. The V gene's germline CDR1 is DFQATT and CDR2 SNEGSKA (reference sequence). The ends were cut back, 0 bases at V and 7 bases at J, with 18 bases in the middle. CDR3 coding DNA: TGCAGTGCTAGAGAGAGGGGGAGCGGGATGGCGACCCAGTACTTC. Translation: CSARERGSGMATQYF.

In its sample, this clonotype was seen a few times. V gene TRBV20-1 combines with J gene TRBJ1-2; D call uncertain. V dropped 2 bases and J dropped 3 bases, with 4 bases sitting between them. The CDR3 is made up of 11 amino acids. In germline, CDR1 is DFQATT, CDR2 SNEGSKA (reference sequence). The DNA of the CDR3 is TGCAGTGCTAGACTGTACTATGGCTACACCTTC. Translation gives CSARLYYGYTF.

The rearrangement joins TRBV20-1 to TRBJ1-1; D ambiguous. This CDR3 comprises 14 residues. CDR1 is DFQATT, CDR2 SNEGSKA, per germline (reference sequence). V was pared by 2 bases and J by 1 base, with 11 bases between. The chain's CDR3 is CSARTGYGNTEAFF. The CDR3 nucleotides are TGCAGTGCTAGAACGGGGTATGGGAACACTGAAGCTTTCTTT.

The V gene is TRBV12-3 or TRBV12-4, the J gene TRBJ1-2; TRBD1 matches at 7 bases. This CDR3 comprises 16 residues. V trimming: 3 bases; J trimming: 3 bases; junction bases outside the gene matches: 10. CDR3 DNA sequence: TGTGCCAGCAGTTTGACGTTGCCAGGGACAGACTATGGCTACACCTTC. This encodes CASSLTLPGTDYGYTF.